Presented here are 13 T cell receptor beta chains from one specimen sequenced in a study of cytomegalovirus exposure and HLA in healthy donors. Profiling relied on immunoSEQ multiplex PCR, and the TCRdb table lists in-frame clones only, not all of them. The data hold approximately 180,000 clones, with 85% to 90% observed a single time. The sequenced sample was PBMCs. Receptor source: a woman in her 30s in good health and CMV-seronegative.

The CDR3 DNA sequence: TGCAGCGTTCCCCAGACTGGGCGGGGGGTCAAGTACTTC. Protein: CSVPQTGRGVKYF. The V call is TRBV29-1, the J call TRBJ2-5; 8 bases align to TRBD2. V lost 5 bases, J lost 12 bases, and 14 bases stayed unmatched. The CDR3 is 13 amino acids. Germline-derived CDR1 and CDR2 are SQVTM and ANQGSEA. Full variable domain (outside the CDR3, taken from reference TRBV29-1 and TRBJ2-5): SAVISQKPSRDICQRGTSLTIQCQVDSQVTMMFWYRQQPGQSLTLIATANQGSEATYESGFVIDKFPISRPNLTFSTLTVSNMSPEDSSIYLCSVPQTGRGVKYFGPGTRLLVL.

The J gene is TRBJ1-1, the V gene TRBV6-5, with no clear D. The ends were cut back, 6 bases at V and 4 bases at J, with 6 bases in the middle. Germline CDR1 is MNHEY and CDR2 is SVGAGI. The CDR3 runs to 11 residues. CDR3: CASRRGTEAFF. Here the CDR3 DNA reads TGTGCCAGCAGGCGGGGCACTGAAGCTTTCTTT.

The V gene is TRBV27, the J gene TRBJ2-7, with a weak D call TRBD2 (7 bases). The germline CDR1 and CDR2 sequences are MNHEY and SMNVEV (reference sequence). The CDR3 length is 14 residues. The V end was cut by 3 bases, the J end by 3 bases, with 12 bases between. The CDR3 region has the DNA TGTGCCAGCAGTTTCGGTAGGGGGGGCTACGAGCAGTACTTC. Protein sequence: CASSFGRGGYEQYF.

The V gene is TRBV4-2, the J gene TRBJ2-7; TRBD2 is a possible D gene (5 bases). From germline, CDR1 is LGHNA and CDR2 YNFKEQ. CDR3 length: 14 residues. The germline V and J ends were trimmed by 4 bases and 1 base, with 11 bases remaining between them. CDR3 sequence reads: CASSPGGLSYEQYF. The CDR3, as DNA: TGTGCCAGCAGCCCTGGTGGACTGTCCTACGAGCAGTACTTC.

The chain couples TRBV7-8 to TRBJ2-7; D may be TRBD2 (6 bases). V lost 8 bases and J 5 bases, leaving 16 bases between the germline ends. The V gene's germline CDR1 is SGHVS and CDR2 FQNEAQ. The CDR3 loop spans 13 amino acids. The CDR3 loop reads CASRMYGTHEQYF. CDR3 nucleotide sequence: TGTGCCAGCCGAATGTACGGGACTCACGAGCAGTACTTC.

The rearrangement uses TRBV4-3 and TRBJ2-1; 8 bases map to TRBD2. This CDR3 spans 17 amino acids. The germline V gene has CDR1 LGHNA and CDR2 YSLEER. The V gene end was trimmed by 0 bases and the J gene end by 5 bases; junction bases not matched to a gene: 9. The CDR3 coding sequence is TGCGCCAGCAGCCAAGATGGATCGGGGGGGGCCAACAATGAGCAGTTCTTC. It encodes CASSQDGSGGANNEQFF.

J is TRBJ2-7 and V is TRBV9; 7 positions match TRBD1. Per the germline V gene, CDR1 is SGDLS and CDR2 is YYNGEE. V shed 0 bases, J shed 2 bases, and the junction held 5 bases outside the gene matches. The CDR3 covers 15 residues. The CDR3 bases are TGTGCCAGCAGCGTAGCCGGGACAGATACCTACGAGCAGTACTTC. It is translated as CASSVAGTDTYEQYF.

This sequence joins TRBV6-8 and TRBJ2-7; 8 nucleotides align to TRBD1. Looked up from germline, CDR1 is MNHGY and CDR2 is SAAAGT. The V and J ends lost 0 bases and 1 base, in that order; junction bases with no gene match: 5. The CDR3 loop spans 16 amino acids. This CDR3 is CASSYSRTGLSYEQYF. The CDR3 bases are TGTGCCAGCAGTTACTCGAGGACAGGGTTATCCTACGAGCAGTACTTC.

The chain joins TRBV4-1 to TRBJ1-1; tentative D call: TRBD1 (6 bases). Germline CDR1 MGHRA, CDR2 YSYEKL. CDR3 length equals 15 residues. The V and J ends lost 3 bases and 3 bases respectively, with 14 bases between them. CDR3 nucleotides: TGCGCCAGCAGCCACAGGGGCGCCGGGGACACTGAAGCTTTCTTT. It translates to CASSHRGAGDTEAFF.

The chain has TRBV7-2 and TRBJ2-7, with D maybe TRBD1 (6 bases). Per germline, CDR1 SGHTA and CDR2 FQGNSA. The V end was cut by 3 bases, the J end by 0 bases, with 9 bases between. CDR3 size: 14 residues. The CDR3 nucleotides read TGTGCCAGCAGCTTCAACAGGGACTCCTACGAGCAGTACTTC. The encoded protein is CASSFNRDSYEQYF.

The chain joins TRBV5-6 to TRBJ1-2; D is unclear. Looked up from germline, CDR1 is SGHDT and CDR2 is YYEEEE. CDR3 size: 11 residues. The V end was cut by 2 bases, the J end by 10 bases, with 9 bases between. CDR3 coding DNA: TGTGCCAGCAGCTTAGTGCAGAACTACACCTTC. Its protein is CASSLVQNYTF.

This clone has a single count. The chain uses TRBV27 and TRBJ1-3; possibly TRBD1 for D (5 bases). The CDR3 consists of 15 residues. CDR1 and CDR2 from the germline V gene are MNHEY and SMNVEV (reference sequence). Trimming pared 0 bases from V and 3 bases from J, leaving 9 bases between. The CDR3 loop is CASSLSGQLGNTIYF. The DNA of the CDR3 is TGTGCCAGCAGTTTATCGGGGCAGCTTGGAAACACCATATATTTT.

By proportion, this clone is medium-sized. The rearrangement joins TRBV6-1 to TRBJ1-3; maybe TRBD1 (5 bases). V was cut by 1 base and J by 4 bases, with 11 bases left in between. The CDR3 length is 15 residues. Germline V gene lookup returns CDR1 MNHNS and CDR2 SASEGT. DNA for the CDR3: TGTGCCAGCAGTGAAGAAGGAACAGGAGGAAACACCATATATTTT. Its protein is CASSEEGTGGNTIYF.